This T cell receptor beta chain stems from a study of blood T cell repertoires in COVID-19. For the study at large: Both acute and convalescent COVID-19 samples were obtained from the United States, Italy and Spain.

Produced via immunoSEQ multiplex PCR; TCRdb's table is partial and in-frame only. The sample has 40,000 to 50,000 clones; more than 75% are singletons. The CDR3 has 12 amino acids. Deletions cut 4 bases from V and 3 bases from J, with 3 bases between. The sequenced sample was peripheral blood. The TCR comes from a woman aged 55-70 years with acute or convalescent COVID-19. This chain links TRBV12-3 or TRBV12-4 with TRBJ2-2, with no clear D. The CDR3 loop is CASSSYTGELFF. CDR3 sequence (DNA): TGTGCCAGCAGTTCATACACCGGGGAGCTGTTTTTT.